A selection of T cell receptor beta chains follows, all from one sample in a study of T cell repertoires in cytomegalovirus infection. One entry per CDR3 protein results from TCRdb running MiXCR on the reads. The sample records about 340,000 distinct CDR3 sequences, about 27% being singletons. These receptors have no known antigen. The material was cultured PBMCs, obtained from culture after CMV antigen stimulation. The origin of the receptors is a human donor in good health (CMV status not recorded). Some clones in this sample may be carry-over from other donors' samples. Both conserved end residues are part of each CDR3. A D gene is named only where the DNA matches it firmly. Expanded clones get a size class; other rows say once, few or many, or leave the size out.

CSAREGANNSPLHF,TGCAGTGCTAGAGAGGGGGCTAATAATTCACCCCTCCACTTT,TRBJ1-6,14,TRBV20-1,.,.
CASSYSRGSSYEQYF,TGTGCCAGCAGTTACTCTCGGGGGAGCTCCTACGAGCAGTACTTC,TRBJ2-7,15,TRBV6-5,.,.
CASSYSGGRGTEAFF,TGTGCCAGCAGTTACTCGGGGGGGCGCGGCACTGAAGCTTTCTTT,TRBJ1-1,15,TRBV6-5,.,few
CASSREGITEAFF,TGTGCCAGCAGTAGGGAGGGGATCACTGAAGCTTTCTTT,TRBJ1-1,13,TRBV27,.,.
CASSPWTDKETQYF,TGTGCCAGCAGCCCCTGGACAGACAAAGAGACCCAGTACTTC,TRBJ2-5,14,TRBV7-9,.,many
CSARDSDYNEQFF,TGCAGTGCTAGAGATTCGGACTACAATGAGCAGTTCTTC,TRBJ2-1,13,TRBV20-1,.,once
CASIEGGGTEAFF,TGTGCCAGCATAGAGGGGGGGGGCACTGAAGCTTTCTTT,TRBJ1-1,13,TRBV27,.,few
CASSSRGLSNYGYTF,TGTGCCAGCAGCTCGAGGGGCCTTTCCAACTATGGCTACACCTTC,TRBJ1-2,15,TRBV5-6,.,once
CASSYGRGSSYEQYF,TGTGCCAGCAGTTACGGCCGGGGCAGCTCCTACGAGCAGTACTTC,TRBJ2-7,15,TRBV6-2/TRBV6-3,.,few
CASTIGLARSYNEQFF,TGTGCCAGCACCATCGGACTAGCGCGGTCCTACAATGAGCAGTTCTTC,TRBJ2-1,16,TRBV12-3/TRBV12-4,TRBD2,.
CASSPESRTEAFF,TGTGCCAGCAGCCCAGAATCAAGGACTGAAGCTTTCTTT,TRBJ1-1,13,TRBV7-9,.,few
CASSKGTGYEQYF,TGTGCCAGTAGTAAAGGGACAGGGTACGAGCAGTACTTC,TRBJ2-7,13,TRBV19,TRBD1,.
CASSQSGTNTGELFF,TGTGCCAGCAGCCAAAGCGGGACGAACACCGGGGAGCTGTTTTTT,TRBJ2-2,15,TRBV7-9,TRBD2,few
CASGLVPGGEAFF,TGTGCTAGTGGTTTGGTCCCCGGGGGTGAAGCTTTCTTT,TRBJ1-1,13,TRBV12-5,.,few
CSVARPGATEAFF,TGCAGCGTTGCCAGGCCGGGGGCCACTGAAGCTTTCTTT,TRBJ1-1,13,TRBV29-1,.,.
CASTPNGASTDTQYF,TGTGCCAGTACACCAAATGGGGCCAGCACAGATACGCAGTATTTT,TRBJ2-3,15,TRBV7-8,.,few
CASSLPSGRGSYNEQFF,TGTGCCAGCAGCTTGCCTAGCGGGAGAGGTTCCTACAATGAGCAGTTCTTC,TRBJ2-1,17,TRBV7-2,TRBD2,few
CASFGVNTEAFF,TGTGCCAGTTTCGGTGTGAACACTGAAGCTTTCTTT,TRBJ1-1,12,TRBV19,.,many
CASSFQTQYF,TGTGCCAGCAGCTTTCAGACCCAGTACTTC,TRBJ2-5,10,TRBV7-2,.,.
CASSYSSAGEGQAAIFSGANVLTF,TGTGCCAGCAGTTACTCATCGGCAGGGGAAGGTCAGGCCGCTATCTTCTCTGGGGCCAACGTCCTGACTTTC,TRBJ2-6,24,TRBV6-6,.,few
CASSQDGGLNTEAFF,TGCGCCAGCAGCCAAGATGGAGGGTTGAACACTGAAGCTTTCTTT,TRBJ1-1,15,TRBV4-1,.,.
CATSRDNEKLFF,TGTGCCACCAGCAGAGATAATGAAAAACTGTTTTTT,TRBJ1-4,12,TRBV15,.,few
CASRQRAASTDTQYF,TGTGCCAGCAGACAAAGAGCGGCTAGCACAGATACGCAGTATTTT,TRBJ2-3,15,TRBV12-3/TRBV12-4,.,.
CASSPSTGYTF,TGTGCCAGCAGTCCCTCAACTGGCTACACCTTC,TRBJ1-2,11,TRBV28,.,few
CASSPRSTYNEQFF,TGTGCCAGCAGCCCCCGCTCAACCTACAATGAGCAGTTCTTC,TRBJ2-1,14,TRBV7-8,.,many
CASRVGTGSTGELFF,TGTGCCAGCAGGGTAGGGACAGGGAGCACCGGGGAGCTGTTTTTT,TRBJ2-2,15,TRBV2,TRBD1,.
CASSLEANYGYTF,TGTGCCAGCAGTTTAGAGGCTAACTATGGCTACACCTTC,TRBJ1-2,13,TRBV12-3/TRBV12-4,.,many
CASSSGLAESYEQYF,TGTGCCAGCAGCTCGGGACTAGCGGAATCCTACGAGCAGTACTTC,TRBJ2-7,15,TRBV7-8,TRBD2,many
CASSSQGLAGVGNEQFF,TGTGCCAGCAGCTCCCAAGGACTAGCGGGGGTGGGGAATGAGCAGTTCTTC,TRBJ2-1,17,TRBV7-2,TRBD2,few
CASTLRGYRTDTQYF,TGTGCCAGCACTTTAAGGGGCTATCGTACAGATACGCAGTATTTT,TRBJ2-3,15,TRBV12-3/TRBV12-4,.,.
CASRGGVSGANVLTF,TGTGCCAGCAGAGGGGGAGTCTCTGGGGCCAACGTCCTGACTTTC,TRBJ2-6,15,TRBV7-9,.,.
CASARQGNNYGYTF,TGTGCCAGCGCCCGACAGGGTAATAACTATGGCTACACCTTC,TRBJ1-2,14,TRBV12-3/TRBV12-4,TRBD1,few
CASRPGPNTEAFF,TGTGCCAGCAGGCCGGGTCCGAACACTGAAGCTTTCTTT,TRBJ1-1,13,TRBV12-3/TRBV12-4,.,few
CASSLASGSFNEQFF,TGTGCCAGCAGCTTAGCTAGCGGGAGTTTTAATGAGCAGTTCTTC,TRBJ2-1,15,TRBV7-2,TRBD2,many
CASSQDRGVGTEAFF,TGTGCCAGCAGTCAGGACAGGGGAGTTGGAACTGAAGCTTTCTTT,TRBJ1-1,15,TRBV5-4,TRBD1,.
CATRRGTVNTEAFF,TGTGCGACCCGGAGGGGGACGGTGAACACTGAAGCTTTCTTT,TRBJ1-1,14,TRBV19,.,.
CASSLEGYSGNTIYF,TGTGCCAGCAGCTTAGAAGGGTACTCTGGAAACACCATATATTTT,TRBJ1-3,15,TRBV7-8,.,many
CASQKGDRGWDEQFF,TGTGCCAGCCAAAAGGGGGACAGGGGGTGGGATGAGCAGTTCTTC,TRBJ2-1,15,TRBV25-1,TRBD1,.
CATSRAGGSTDTQYF,TGTGCCACCAGCAGAGCCGGCGGGAGCACAGATACGCAGTATTTT,TRBJ2-3,15,TRBV15,.,.
CASSLGENPDEKLFF,TGTGCCAGCAGCTTGGGCGAGAACCCTGATGAAAAACTGTTTTTT,TRBJ1-4,15,TRBV5-4,.,few
CATSEGGFSYNEQFF,TGTGCCACCAGTGAGGGGGGGTTCTCCTACAATGAGCAGTTCTTC,TRBJ2-1,15,TRBV24-1,TRBD2,.
CASKPGTSSYNEQFF,TGTGCCAGCAAACCCGGGACTAGCTCCTACAATGAGCAGTTCTTC,TRBJ2-1,15,TRBV12-3/TRBV12-4,TRBD2,.
CSAMTGADSPLHF,TGCAGTGCTATGACAGGGGCGGATTCACCCCTCCACTTT,TRBJ1-6,13,TRBV20-1,TRBD1,few
CASSSGSSYNEQFF,TGTGCCAGCTCGAGCGGGAGCTCCTACAATGAGCAGTTCTTC,TRBJ2-1,14,TRBV25-1,TRBD2,.
CASSQVRAGQGRNSPLHF,TGCGCCAGCAGCCAAGTACGGGCGGGACAGGGGCGAAATTCACCCCTCCACTTT,TRBJ1-6,18,TRBV4-1,TRBD1,few
CASSPATSAFNEQFF,TGTGCCAGCAGTCCAGCGACTAGCGCCTTCAATGAGCAGTTCTTC,TRBJ2-1,15,TRBV12-3/TRBV12-4,TRBD2,.
CSVWEQVGTEAFF,TGCAGCGTTTGGGAACAGGTTGGCACTGAAGCTTTCTTT,TRBJ1-1,13,TRBV29-1,.,.
CASSTGQGKGGGYTF,TGCGCCAGCAGCACCGGACAGGGGAAGGGCGGGGGCTACACCTTC,TRBJ1-2,15,TRBV5-1,TRBD1,.
CASSRTKPRGPEYNEQFF,TGTGCCAGCAGCCGAACTAAGCCCCGGGGACCTGAGTACAATGAGCAGTTCTTC,TRBJ2-1,18,TRBV7-6,.,few
CASSSTGAGELFF,TGTGCCAGCAGCTCAACAGGGGCCGGGGAGCTGTTTTTT,TRBJ2-2,13,TRBV7-3,TRBD1,many
CASTRYRTDPYGYTF,TGTGCCAGCACTCGGTACAGGACGGACCCGTATGGCTACACCTTC,TRBJ1-2,15,TRBV27,.,.
CASTLTGELFF,TGTGCCAGCACCTTAACCGGGGAGCTGTTTTTT,TRBJ2-2,11,TRBV7-9,.,few
CAISVGTGAYEQYF,TGTGCCATCAGTGTGGGGACAGGCGCCTACGAGCAGTACTTC,TRBJ2-7,14,TRBV10-3,TRBD1,few
CASSPYGGGLETHYF,TGTGCCAGCAGCCCCTACGGCGGGGGGCTAGAGACCCATTACTTC,TRBJ2-5,15,TRBV7-3,TRBD2,.
CASSLEPRAEGEAFF,TGTGCCAGCAGCTTAGAGCCGCGGGCGGAGGGTGAAGCTTTCTTT,TRBJ1-1,15,TRBV7-8,.,many
CASSTRDGENQPQHF,TGTGCCAGCAGCACCCGGGACGGAGAAAATCAGCCCCAGCATTTT,TRBJ1-5,15,TRBV7-6,.,.
CSAGDSDEQFF,TGCAGTGCTGGGGACAGTGACGAGCAGTTCTTC,TRBJ2-1,11,TRBV20-1,TRBD1,few
CASRLLTGNEQFF,TGTGCCAGCAGACTCTTGACAGGCAATGAGCAGTTCTTC,TRBJ2-1,13,TRBV7-9,.,.
CASSVASLNAGELFF,TGTGCCAGCAGCGTAGCTAGCCTTAACGCCGGGGAGCTGTTTTTT,TRBJ2-2,15,TRBV9,.,.
CASSLVSVNTGELFF,TGTGCCAGCAGCTTAGTTTCGGTGAACACCGGGGAGCTGTTTTTT,TRBJ2-2,15,TRBV7-8,.,.